This TCR beta chain originates from a study of beta chain features in type 1 diabetes. Overall study findings and caveats: In type 1 diabetes patients, VDJ junctions had fewer insertions; deletions at these junctions were more frequent. When Type 1 diabetes patients were examined, their TCRB CDR3s proved moderately but significantly shorter in all four CD4+ subsets. These data did not resolve whether HLA type affects TCRB rearrangement.

Every donor had blood drawn once into heparin, around 120 mL on average. Expressed TCRB transcripts were sequenced, since all the RNA that had been isolated was reverse transcribed. Generated by immunoSEQ multiplex PCR, the TCRdb table keeps only in-frame clones and is missing some. The profile shows more than 25,000 clones, around 54% of them singletons. The CDR3 contains 15 residues. Trimming at V came to 5 bases and at J to 0 bases, leaving 7 bases not matched to a gene. Germline V gene data show CDR1 as SGHTA and CDR2 as FQGNSA. For this clone: Its specificity is not known.

The chain is built from TRBV7-2 and TRBJ2-7; 7 nucleotides align to TRBD1. The sequence derives from a woman aged 18-29 years with type 1 diabetes. Material for sequencing was Tregs from blood. CDR3 DNA: TGTGCCAGCAGCAAAACCGGGACAGCCTCCTACGAGCAGTACTTC. It translates to CASSKTGTASYEQYF.